This T cell receptor (beta chain) appears in the sequencing data of a study of quantifying T cell responses using KT2 cells. Study summary: Reverse transcription used primers in the TCR alpha and beta constant regions. The second PCR ran as a qPCR until a predetermined fluorescence threshold was reached.

Known numbers of the T cell clone KT2 were added to PBMC. Fixed numbers of PBMC received varying amounts of KT2 cells. A single-stranded UMI oligo with SP2 sequence was ligated to cDNA 3' ends. The first PCR ran around 4 cycles with an equimolar RC1.1 and RC1.2 beta primer mix. TCR alpha and beta chains were handled separately starting at the second PCR. TCRdb ran MiXCR on the UMI-ligation and nested PCR reads and lists one entry per CDR3 protein. The data show 25,000 to 35,000 distinct CDR3 sequences, 10% to 13% seen once. Trimming left V 3 bases short and J 0 bases short, with 10 bases between. CDR1 and CDR2 (germline): MRHNA, SNTAGT. The CDR3 covers 15 residues. Ten or more counts support this clonotype.

The chain carries TRBV6-4 and TRBJ2-3; D possibly corresponds to TRBD2 (6 bases). The specimen sequenced was PBMCs spiked with cells of the T cell clone KT2. This receptor was identified in a human donor. As DNA, the CDR3 is TGTGCCAGCAGTGAAGGAGCGGGTAGCACAGATACGCAGTATTTT. This sequence encodes CASSEGAGSTDTQYF.